One and the same sample provided the 13 T cell receptor beta chains below, sequenced in a study of cytomegalovirus exposure and HLA in healthy donors. The primer mix had 60 Vbeta and 13 Jbeta primers. Libraries were prepared by immunoSEQ multiplex PCR; TCRdb keeps only in-frame clonotypes and omits some of them. Here the sample spans about 150,000 clones, about four fifths being singletons. The sequencing sample was made of PBMCs. These receptors all stem from a boy younger than 10 in good health and CMV-seronegative.

J is TRBJ1-2 and V is TRBV19; D gene uncertain. CDR3 size: 12 residues. CDR1 LNHDA and CDR2 SQIVND come from the germline V gene (reference sequence). The CDR3 region is CALPNSNYGYTF. The CDR3 nucleotides are TGTGCACTACCAAACTCTAACTATGGCTACACCTTC. Supplemented by reference TRBV19 and TRBJ1-2, the full variable domain reads DGGITQSPKYLFRKEGQNVTLSCEQNLNHDAMYWYRQDPGQGLRLIYYSQIVNDFQKGDIAEGYSVSREKKESFPLTVTSAQKNPTAFYLCALPNSNYGYTFGSGTRLTVV.

About this clone: One end of the junction is discordant with germline, which a read error may explain. The chain combines TRBV7-7 with TRBJ1-1; 8 bases agree with TRBD1. Germline V gene data show CDR1 as SSHAT and CDR2 as FNYEAQ (reference sequence). The CDR3 extends over 13 amino acids. The CDR3 DNA is TGTGCTAGCAGCAACGACAGGGGCACTGAAGCTTTCTTT. As protein: CASSNDRGTEAFF.

V usage is TRBV6-8 and J usage is TRBJ2-2; TRBD2 aligns across 10 bases. Germline CDR1 reads MNHGY; CDR2 reads SAAAGT. The trim removed 10 bases at V and 5 bases at J, leaving 10 bases unmatched. The CDR3 is 15 residues long. In DNA form, the CDR3 reads TGTGCCACCTCGAGAGGACTAGCGGCAACCGGGGAGCTGTTTTTT. Residues: CATSRGLAATGELFF.

In DNA form, the CDR3 reads TGTGCCAGCAGCCAACCAAGAATTCGAGGATCCCAGTCGACCCAGTACTTC. Translated, it gives CASSQPRIRGSQSTQYF. The V call is TRBV4-2, the J call TRBJ2-5; D gene ambiguous. Germline V gene lookup returns CDR1 LGHNA and CDR2 YNFKEQ. V was shortened by 2 bases and J by 7 bases, with 23 bases between the two germline ends. The CDR3 length is 17 residues.

This chain joins TRBV5-1 and TRBJ1-3; 9 nucleotides match TRBD1. Germline-derived CDR1 and CDR2 are SGHRS and YFSETQ. J lost 8 bases, V lost 0 bases, and 3 bases had no gene match. This CDR3 spans 14 amino acids. This CDR3 reads CASSLGQGVDTIYF. The CDR3 DNA is TGCGCCAGCAGCTTGGGACAGGGGGTAGACACCATATATTTT.

A note on this clone: Other DNA sequences in the sample encode the same CDR3. J is TRBJ2-7 and V is TRBV5-4; a weak D match, TRBD2 (6 bases). The CDR3 length is 14 residues. Trimming removed 5 bases at V and 1 base at J, with 13 bases between. Germline-derived CDR1 and CDR2 are SGHNT and YYREEE (reference sequence). The CDR3 reads CASRSGTGSYEQYF. Written as DNA, the CDR3 is TGTGCCAGCAGATCCGGGACTGGATCCTACGAGCAGTACTTC.

This chain connects TRBV5-5 to TRBJ2-7, with 10 bases aligning to TRBD1. J was trimmed by 3 bases and V by 6 bases; bases with no gene match: 9. Germline CDR1 and CDR2: SGHKS and YYEKEE (reference sequence). CDR3 length: 15 residues. As DNA, the CDR3 is TGTGCCAGCACACTCATCGGGACAGGGGTCTACGAGCAGTACTTC. Amino acid sequence: CASTLIGTGVYEQYF.

The CDR3 here is CASSSGSQPQHF. The CDR3 nucleotides read TGTGCCAGCAGTTCCGGGAGTCAGCCCCAGCATTTT. This rearrangement joins TRBV28 to TRBJ1-5, with unresolved D. CDR1 and CDR2 from the germline V gene are MDHEN and SYDVKM. This CDR3 region has 12 residues. V was cut by 4 bases and J by 6 bases, with 7 bases left in between. Together with reference TRBV28 and TRBJ1-5, the CDR3 gives the full variable domain: DVKVTQSSRYLVKRTGEKVFLECVQDMDHENMFWYRQDPGLGLRLIYFSYDVKMKEKGDIPEGYSVSREKKERFSLILESASTNQTSMYLCASSSGSQPQHFGDGTRLSIL.

This clone has only one observation. The rearrangement uses TRBV27 and TRBJ2-3; 9 nucleotides agree with TRBD2. The CDR3 spans 15 residues. After removal of 5 bases from V and 3 bases from J, the junction contained 6 bases not matched to a gene. Germline V gene data show CDR1 as MNHEY and CDR2 as SMNVEV (reference sequence). The CDR3 sequence is CASSLSSGVTDTQYF. DNA for the CDR3: TGTGCCAGCAGTCTCTCTAGCGGGGTGACAGATACGCAGTATTTT.

The chain has TRBV18 and TRBJ2-7; 8 positions match TRBD1. The ends lost 2 bases at V and 3 bases at J; junction bases unmatched: 0. CDR1 and CDR2 (germline): KGHSH, LQKENI. The CDR3 spans 13 residues. The CDR3 reads CASSPGTGYEQYF. CDR3 DNA sequence: TGTGCCAGCTCACCAGGGACAGGCTACGAGCAGTACTTC.

This clone was seen more than once but under ten times. The chain is built from TRBV19 and TRBJ2-5; possible D gene TRBD1, 6 bases. Trimming cost V 6 bases and J 7 bases, with 9 bases left between them. There are 11 residues in the CDR3. The V gene's germline CDR1 is LNHDA and CDR2 SQIVND (reference sequence). CDR3 sequence: CASRTGGTQYF. In nucleotides, the CDR3 is TGTGCCAGTAGGACAGGAGGGACCCAGTACTTC.

The rearrangement joins TRBV2 to TRBJ1-1, with TRBD1 matching 7 bases. V was clipped by 5 bases and J by 4 bases; unmatched bases: 4. The CDR3 is made up of 13 amino acids. The germline V gene encodes CDR1 SNHLY and CDR2 FYNNEI. CDR3 DNA: TGTGCCAGCAGTCCGACAGGGATCACTGAAGCTTTCTTT. Protein sequence: CASSPTGITEAFF.

The chain joins TRBV2 to TRBJ1-1; D unresolved. The CDR3 loop spans 13 amino acids. The V gene's germline CDR1 is SNHLY and CDR2 FYNNEI. The V end was cut by 4 bases, the J end by 5 bases, with 11 bases between. CDR3 in amino acids: CASSVGIRTEAFF. CDR3 DNA sequence: TGTGCCAGCAGTGTTGGTATCCGGACTGAAGCTTTCTTT.